The source of this T cell receptor beta chain is a study of CD8 T cells in Susac syndrome. Random-hexamer reverse transcription was applied to roughly 0.5 to 1 ug RNA. Each CDR3 protein is one row after TCRdb ran MiXCR on the immunoSEQ multiplex PCR reads. Of 45,000 or so distinct CDR3 sequences in the sample, 93% were seen once. V lost 2 bases and J 14 bases, leaving 18 bases between the germline ends. The CDR3 totals 12 residues. The germline gives CDR1 DFQATT, CDR2 SNEGSKA (reference sequence). TCR beta sequences were obtained from blood CD8+ and CD4+ T cells. TEMRA cells were FACS-enriched, with CD8+ and CD4+ T cells isolated negatively.

The chain links TRBV20-1 to TRBJ2-5; D gene ambiguous. Source material: CD8+ T cells from PBMCs. This TCR was recovered from a human donor in good health. The CDR3 region is CSARPLGGNRYF. The CDR3 DNA is TGCAGTGCTAGACCTCTAGGCGGAAATCGATACTTC.